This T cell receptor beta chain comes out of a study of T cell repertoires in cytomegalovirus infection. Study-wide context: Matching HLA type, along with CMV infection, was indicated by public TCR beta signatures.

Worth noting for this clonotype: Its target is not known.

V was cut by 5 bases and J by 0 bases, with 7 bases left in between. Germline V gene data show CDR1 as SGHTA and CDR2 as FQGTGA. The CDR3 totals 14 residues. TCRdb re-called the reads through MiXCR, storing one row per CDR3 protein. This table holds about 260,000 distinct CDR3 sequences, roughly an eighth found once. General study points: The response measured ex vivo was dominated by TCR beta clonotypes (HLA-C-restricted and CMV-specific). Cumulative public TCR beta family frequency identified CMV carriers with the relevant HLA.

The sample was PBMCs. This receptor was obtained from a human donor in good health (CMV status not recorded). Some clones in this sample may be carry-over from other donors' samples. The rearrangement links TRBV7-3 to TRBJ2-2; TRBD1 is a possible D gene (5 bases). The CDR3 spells CASSMDTNTGELFF. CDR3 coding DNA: TGTGCCAGCAGCATGGACACGAACACCGGGGAGCTGTTTTTT.